This passage covers 23 T cell receptor beta chains from one sample sequenced in a study of neurological immune-mediated disorders. TCRdb re-analysed the 5' RACE reads in MiXCR, keeping a single row per CDR3 protein. This sample carries tens of thousands of distinct CDR3 sequences, roughly 10% of them seen once, and the ten largest clones take around 13%. Described time point: longitudinal time-point 2. What was sequenced was PBMCs. All receptors come from a man under 40 in good health.

This clonotype was counted ten times or more. The chain is built from TRBV6-2 or TRBV6-3 and TRBJ2-3; D is possibly TRBD1 or TRBD2 (5 bases each). Trimming left V 10 bases short and J 6 bases short, with 17 bases between. The CDR3 loop spans 13 amino acids. CDR1 MNHEY and CDR2 SVGEGT come from the germline V gene. CDR3 loop: CATTGRQRDTQYF. As DNA, the CDR3 is TGTGCCACCACGGGACGGCAGAGGGATACGCAGTATTTT.

The chain uses TRBV6-2 or TRBV6-3 and TRBJ2-4, with TRBD1 matching 10 bases. CDR1 and CDR2 (germline): MNHEY, SVGEGT. The length of the CDR3 is 16 residues. The junction had 6 bases not matched to a gene; V was cut back by 5 bases and J by 2 bases. The CDR3 DNA sequence: TGTGCCAGCAGTCCGGGACAGGGGAGTCCCAAAAACATTCAGTACTTC. This translates into CASSPGQGSPKNIQYF.

In its sample, this clonotype was seen many times. The V call is TRBV5-1, the J call TRBJ1-2; no clear D gene. This CDR3 is 16 amino acids long. CDR1 SGHRS and CDR2 YFSETQ come from the germline V gene. The V end was cut by 1 base, the J end by 6 bases, with 19 bases between. DNA for the CDR3: TGCGCCAGCAGCTTGAACGTTTGGTCGCTGAGGAATGGCTACACCTTC. Translated: CASSLNVWSLRNGYTF.

This clonotype was picked up many times. CDR3 loop: CAVHLAGDETQYF. CDR3 coding DNA: TGTGCCGTCCACCTAGCGGGAGACGAGACCCAGTACTTC. The V call is TRBV24-1, the J call TRBJ2-5; 10 bases fit TRBD2. The V gene's germline CDR1 is KGHDR and CDR2 SFDVKD. This CDR3 comprises 13 residues. The ends lost 12 bases at V and 5 bases at J; junction bases unmatched: 8.

The chain employs TRBV10-3 and TRBJ2-3; D remains unclear. The CDR3 loop spans 14 amino acids. The V gene's germline CDR1 is ENHRY and CDR2 SYGVKD. V lost 5 bases, J lost 9 bases, and 18 bases lay in between. The CDR3 region is CAISSKTELPTQYF. In DNA, the CDR3 is TGTGCCATCAGTTCCAAAACGGAGCTGCCCACGCAGTATTTT.

This clonotype has at least ten counts. J is TRBJ2-1 and V is TRBV10-3; the D is unclear. Trimming took 0 bases from V and 5 from J, leaving 11 bases between them. This CDR3 is 15 amino acids long. Germline V lookup: CDR1 ENHRY, CDR2 SYGVKD. The CDR3 DNA sequence: TGTGCCATCAGTGAGTCGTTTAGTGTGAACAATGAGCAGTTCTTC. Translation: CAISESFSVNNEQFF.

On this clonotype: A much larger clone lies a single base off, so this may be a read error. J is TRBJ2-1 and V is TRBV20-1; 7 nucleotides agree with TRBD2. Germline V gives CDR1 DFQATT, CDR2 SNEGSKA (reference sequence). CDR3 length: 14 amino acids. Trimming removed 6 bases from V and 9 bases from J; junction bases left unmatched: 14. The CDR3, as DNA: TGCAGTGCCGGACTATCGGGAGGTCTGGGTGAGCAGTTCTTC. Protein sequence: CSAGLSGGLGEQFF.

This clonotype was recorded many times. The V gene is TRBV5-1, the J gene TRBJ2-7; 8 bases line up with TRBD1. In germline, CDR1 is SGHRS, CDR2 YFSETQ. V shed 5 bases and J 3 bases; nucleotides not matched to a gene: 7. CDR3 length: 14 residues. The CDR3 bases are TGCGCCAGCAGTCCGGACAGGGTAGTCTACGAGCAGTACTTC. Amino acids: CASSPDRVVYEQYF.

This clonotype was observed many times. The CDR3, as DNA: TGTGCCAGCAGCTTCTTAGCCGCTGGCGGGCGGACAGATACGCAGTATTTT. Protein sequence: CASSFLAAGGRTDTQYF. This chain uses TRBV7-2 with TRBJ2-3; D perhaps matches TRBD2 (5 bases). Trimming removed 3 bases at V and 3 bases at J, with 19 bases between. This CDR3 has 17 amino acids. Germline CDR1 is SGHTA and CDR2 is FQGNSA.

This clonotype showed up just once. A much larger clonotype is one base distant, so this may be a read error. V usage is TRBV29-1 and J usage is TRBJ2-5, with D perhaps matching TRBD1 (5 bases). The ends were cut back, 8 bases at V and 4 bases at J, with 14 bases in the middle. Germline V gene sequence: CDR1 SQVTM, CDR2 ANQGSEA. The CDR3 runs to 12 residues. The CDR3 spells CSIQDTGETQYF. The CDR3 coding sequence is TGCAGCATACAGGATACGGGAGAGACCCAGTACTTC. The full variable domain, in which reference TRBV29-1 and TRBJ2-5 provide the parts outside the CDR3, is SAVISQKPSRDICQRGTSLTIQCQVDSQVTMMFWYRQQPGQSLTLIATANQGSEATYESGFVIDKFPISRPNLTFSTLTVSNMSPEDSSIYLCSIQDTGETQYFGPGTRLLVL.

This clonotype showed up many times. The chain is built from TRBV12-3 or TRBV12-4 and TRBJ1-5, with TRBD1 as a possible D gene (5 bases). The CDR3 runs 15 residues. V lost 6 bases, J lost 2 bases, and 14 bases lay in between. CDR3 DNA sequence: TGTGCCAGCAGAATTGAGGGGAGCGGCAATCAGCCCCAGCATTTT. Translation: CASRIEGSGNQPQHF.

This clonotype came up many times. The CDR3 DNA reads TGTGCCAGCAGTTTAGTTCCAGCGGGAGTTAGGGAGACCCAGTACTTC. Translated, it gives CASSLVPAGVRETQYF. The chain employs TRBV12-3 or TRBV12-4 and TRBJ2-5; 8 bases line up with TRBD2. There are 16 residues in the CDR3. V lost 1 base to trimming and J lost 5 bases; unmatched junction nucleotides: 9.

In this sample, this clonotype turned up many times. The V and J genes are TRBV29-1 and TRBJ2-1, with 8 bases lining up with TRBD1. V dropped 4 bases and J dropped 7; count of bases not matched to a gene: 3. Germline CDR1 and CDR2: SQVTM and ANQGSEA. The CDR3 extends over 12 amino acids. DNA for the CDR3: TGCAGCGTTGGGACAGGGATGAATGAGCAGTTCTTC. As protein: CSVGTGMNEQFF.

Ten or more counts support this clonotype. The chain has TRBV12-3 or TRBV12-4 and TRBJ2-1; 7 positions agree with TRBD1. There are 15 residues in the CDR3. The ends lost 6 bases at V and 4 bases at J; junction bases unmatched: 9. The CDR3 protein is CASRPKGALYNEQFF. The CDR3 nucleotides are TGTGCCAGCAGGCCCAAGGGGGCCCTTTACAATGAGCAGTTCTTC.

This clonotype showed up just a few times. The rearrangement joins TRBV20-1 to TRBJ2-7, with D hard to call. CDR3 length: 14 residues. The V gene lost 0 bases and the J gene lost 0 bases, with 9 bases spanning the gap. CDR1 and CDR2 from the germline V gene are DFQATT and SNEGSKA (reference sequence). The CDR3 protein is CSARDVQRSYEQYF. CDR3 coding DNA: TGCAGTGCTAGAGACGTCCAGCGCTCCTACGAGCAGTACTTC.

The sample holds many counts of this clonotype. The V gene is TRBV6-1, the J gene TRBJ2-3; 10 bases are shared with TRBD2. CDR1 is MNHNS and CDR2 is SASEGT in the germline V gene. The CDR3 totals 15 residues. The J segment lost 3 bases and the V segment lost 3 bases, leaving 3 bases of the junction unmatched. The CDR3 nucleotides read TGTGCCAGCAGTGAGGTAGCGGGAGGAACAGATACGCAGTATTTT. The encoded protein is CASSEVAGGTDTQYF.

This clonotype was seen many times. The chain carries TRBV28 and TRBJ2-1; the match to TRBD2 covers 12 bases. CDR1 and CDR2 from the germline V gene are MDHEN and SYDVKM. V was clipped by 6 bases and J by 8 bases; unmatched bases: 11. This CDR3 is built from 16 residues. The CDR3 sequence is CASRGYGLAGFYEQFF. The CDR3 bases are TGTGCCAGCAGAGGATATGGACTAGCGGGGTTCTATGAGCAGTTCTTC.

At least ten counts were recorded for this clonotype. The rearrangement links TRBV7-9 to TRBJ1-3; D is uncertain. V gave up 3 bases and J gave up 0 bases, with 9 bases separating them. Germline V lookup: CDR1 SEHNR, CDR2 FQNEAQ (reference sequence). The CDR3 sequence is 15 residues long. The CDR3 DNA reads TGTGCCAGCAGCTTGGACGGAGGCTCTGGAAACACCATATATTTT. Protein sequence: CASSLDGGSGNTIYF.

This clonotype was found many times. The chain has TRBV11-2 and TRBJ1-2, with a weak D call TRBD1 (5 bases). The germline V and J ends were trimmed by 5 bases and 4 bases, with 20 bases remaining between them. The CDR3 runs to 16 residues. From germline, CDR1 is SGHAT and CDR2 FQNNGV. DNA for the CDR3: TGTGCCAGCAGCGACCCCGTTGGGGGAGGTCTCTATGGCTACACCTTC. It translates to CASSDPVGGGLYGYTF. The full variable domain, with the rest looked up from reference TRBV11-2 and TRBJ1-2, is EAGVAQSPRYKIIEKRQSVAFWCNPISGHATLYWYQQILGQGPKLLIQFQNNGVVDDSQLPKDRFSAERLKGVDSTLKIQPAKLEDSAVYLCASSDPVGGGLYGYTFGSGTRLTVV.

This clonotype was recorded at least ten times. The chain couples TRBV20-1 to TRBJ2-7; D may be TRBD1 or TRBD2 (7 bases each). The V end was cut by 7 bases, the J end by 3 bases, with 19 bases between. The CDR3 contains 14 residues. Per the germline V gene, CDR1 is DFQATT and CDR2 is SNEGSKA (reference sequence). CDR3 loop: CSVKSGTELYEQYF. The CDR3 nucleotides read TGCAGTGTCAAGAGCGGGACAGAGCTCTACGAGCAGTACTTC.

This clonotype was seen many times. The rearrangement links TRBV5-1 to TRBJ1-1, with D unclear. The CDR3 covers 13 residues. Trimming pared 5 bases from V and 1 base from J, leaving 9 bases between. From germline, CDR1 is SGHRS and CDR2 YFSETQ. The CDR3 here is CASSFTQNTEAFF. The CDR3 nucleotides are TGCGCCAGCAGTTTTACACAGAACACTGAAGCTTTCTTT.

This clonotype was counted at least ten times. The rearrangement links TRBV5-1 to TRBJ2-2; D might be TRBD1 (7 bases). The germline CDR1 and CDR2 sequences are SGHRS and YFSETQ. V lost 2 bases and J 4 bases, leaving 15 bases between the germline ends. This CDR3 has 16 amino acids. CDR3 DNA: TGCGCCAGCAGCTTCCGGGACTCAGGGGGCACCGGGGAGCTGTTTTTT. Amino acid sequence: CASSFRDSGGTGELFF.

Many counts were recorded for this clonotype. The CDR3: CASSPLGVYEQYF. The DNA for the CDR3 is TGTGCCAGCAGCCCCCTGGGGGTCTACGAGCAGTACTTC. The chain links TRBV7-2 to TRBJ2-7; D is tentatively TRBD1 or TRBD2 (5 bases each). Germline CDR1 SGHTA, CDR2 FQGNSA. This CDR3 spans 13 amino acids. Trimming took off 5 bases at V and 3 bases at J, with 11 bases between the two ends.